Listed below are T cell receptor beta chains from one sample, sequenced in a study of blood T cell repertoires in COVID-19. Sequencing used immunoSEQ multiplex PCR; TCRdb keeps in-frame clones, though not all of them. The repertoire holds 27,000 or so clones, with roughly nine tenths as singletons. The sequencing input was peripheral blood. These receptor sequences come from a human donor with active COVID-19. The donor label of this sample is uncertain. Each CDR3 is given with its conserved first and last residue. Fields, in order: V gene, J gene, CDR3 protein.

v_gene: TRBV28; j_gene: TRBJ2-5; CDR3aa: CASSQYETQYF
v_gene: TRBV5-1; j_gene: TRBJ2-5; CDR3aa: CASSLGDRVSLETQYF
v_gene: TRBV27; j_gene: TRBJ2-7; CDR3aa: CASSSQGGINLFSYEQYF
v_gene: TRBV5-6; j_gene: TRBJ2-2; CDR3aa: CASSSRDLNTGELFF
v_gene: TRBV2; j_gene: TRBJ2-7; CDR3aa: CASSPDGSSYEQYF
v_gene: TRBV3-1/TRBV3-2; j_gene: TRBJ2-3; CDR3aa: CASSQDEGAGRTQYF
v_gene: TRBV29-1; j_gene: TRBJ2-7; CDR3aa: CSVRLASYEQYF
v_gene: TRBV27; j_gene: TRBJ2-3; CDR3aa: CASSLRNSGGLSTDTQYF
v_gene: TRBV27; j_gene: TRBJ1-5; CDR3aa: CASSLSYNQPQHF
v_gene: TRBV6-5; j_gene: TRBJ2-5; CDR3aa: CASSQIGRETQYF
v_gene: TRBV19; j_gene: TRBJ1-1; CDR3aa: CASSIDFPGEAFF
v_gene: TRBV5-4; j_gene: TRBJ2-3; CDR3aa: CASSLGQGSTDTQYF
v_gene: TRBV6-5; j_gene: TRBJ1-1; CDR3aa: CASNGQGEVFF
v_gene: TRBV28; j_gene: TRBJ1-3; CDR3aa: CASSLYRGNTIYF
v_gene: TRBV4-3; j_gene: TRBJ2-3; CDR3aa: CASSDGTGLTDTQYF
v_gene: TRBV7-9; j_gene: TRBJ2-2; CDR3aa: CAEDTTNTGELFF
v_gene: TRBV4-1; j_gene: TRBJ1-6; CDR3aa: CASSQEGQRNSPLHF
v_gene: TRBV5-4; j_gene: TRBJ1-2; CDR3aa: CASSLAGDNYGYTF
v_gene: TRBV9; j_gene: TRBJ2-7; CDR3aa: CASSPHPGLAGRVDEQYF
v_gene: TRBV30; j_gene: TRBJ2-5; CDR3aa: CAWGQGRETQYF
v_gene: TRBV6-5; j_gene: TRBJ1-2; CDR3aa: CASSYSQVQSEYGYTF
v_gene: TRBV19; j_gene: TRBJ1-5; CDR3aa: CASSSPGKLGNQPQHF
v_gene: TRBV9; j_gene: TRBJ2-3; CDR3aa: CASSVEVAGGSTDTQYF
v_gene: TRBV28; j_gene: TRBJ1-2; CDR3aa: CASSLVTAYGYTF
v_gene: TRBV9; j_gene: TRBJ2-6; CDR3aa: CASSSGNVLTF
v_gene: TRBV24-1; j_gene: TRBJ2-3; CDR3aa: CATSAASGTDTQYF
v_gene: TRBV6-6; j_gene: TRBJ2-7; CDR3aa: CASSYDSSYEQYF
v_gene: TRBV5-1; j_gene: TRBJ2-5; CDR3aa: CASSLVKLAGMETQYF
v_gene: TRBV11-2; j_gene: TRBJ2-3; CDR3aa: CASSPPGLAATDTQYF
v_gene: TRBV21-1; j_gene: TRBJ2-7; CDR3aa: CASIPRGGGYEQYF
v_gene: TRBV19; j_gene: TRBJ2-7; CDR3aa: CASSRDRVSEQYF
v_gene: TRBV6-6; j_gene: TRBJ2-7; CDR3aa: CASSSRYEQYF
v_gene: TRBV6-5; j_gene: TRBJ1-2; CDR3aa: CASRKRDRGYGYTF
v_gene: TRBV18; j_gene: TRBJ2-5; CDR3aa: CASSPPDGGRRGETQYF
v_gene: TRBV9; j_gene: TRBJ2-2; CDR3aa: CASSEGGVTGELFF
v_gene: TRBV5-1; j_gene: TRBJ2-3; CDR3aa: CASSFGAGGYGDTQYF
v_gene: TRBV7-2; j_gene: TRBJ2-7; CDR3aa: CASSINTGYEQYF
v_gene: TRBV29-1; j_gene: TRBJ2-5; CDR3aa: CINISWTSKNLPGETQYF
v_gene: TRBV7-9; j_gene: TRBJ1-2; CDR3aa: CASSLDKDSGRYGYTF
v_gene: TRBV24-1; j_gene: TRBJ2-2; CDR3aa: CATSDFTGTGSANTGELFF
v_gene: TRBV29-1; j_gene: TRBJ1-1; CDR3aa: CSVEEPGQVRTEAFF
v_gene: TRBV7-7; j_gene: TRBJ2-7; CDR3aa: CASTDTHSYEQYF
v_gene: TRBV2; j_gene: TRBJ2-7; CDR3aa: CASSEAVREYF
v_gene: TRBV5-4; j_gene: TRBJ1-1; CDR3aa: CASSLEVGSSTEAFF
v_gene: TRBV7-8; j_gene: TRBJ1-5; CDR3aa: CASSAQKGIRQGEVLGNQPQHF
v_gene: TRBV30; j_gene: TRBJ2-7; CDR3aa: CAWSRGQGTTYEQYF
v_gene: TRBV27; j_gene: TRBJ2-7; CDR3aa: CASSWTGGQYEQYF
v_gene: TRBV20-1; j_gene: TRBJ2-3; CDR3aa: CSATIGATQYF
v_gene: TRBV10-3; j_gene: TRBJ1-5; CDR3aa: CAISGGRGLEPQHF
v_gene: TRBV7-2; j_gene: TRBJ2-2; CDR3aa: CASSRTGGTGELFF
v_gene: TRBV28; j_gene: TRBJ2-7; CDR3aa: CASRATGSGEQYF
v_gene: TRBV7-2; j_gene: TRBJ2-7; CDR3aa: CASSSSGGAFHEQYF